This T cell receptor beta chain stems from a study of T cell responses to AZD1222 COVID-19 vaccine. The assay was immunoSEQ multiplex PCR, and TCRdb's table has in-frame clones only and misses some. The sample lists approximately 45,000 clones; 70% to 90% were seen once. Study observations and caveats: The breadth and depth of Spike-specific TCRs increased once two AZD1222 doses had been given.

Pooled together were second doses at about 4 or about 12 weeks. This clone has just one count. Its target is not known. This receptor was obtained from an adult who received the AZD1222 COVID-19 vaccine. This specimen was peripheral blood, taken 28 days after the second AZD1222 dose.

CDR3 residues: CASSIGANSPLHF. CDR3 nucleotide sequence: TGTGCCAGTAGTATAGGCGCGAATTCACCCCTCCACTTT. The genes are TRBV19 and TRBJ1-6; no clear D gene. The CDR3 extends over 13 amino acids. CDR1 is LNHDA, CDR2 SQIVND, per germline (reference sequence). The V gene lost 1 base and the J gene lost 7 bases, with 5 bases spanning the gap.